This T cell receptor beta chain was documented in a study of blood T cell repertoires in COVID-19. Overall study context: The United States, Italy and Spain provided the acute and convalescent COVID-19 samples. Sample material is recorded as cDNA or gDNA derived from T cells, B-cell-depleted T cells, or PBMCs.

V lost 1 base, J lost 7 bases, and 8 bases lay in between. Germline V gene data show CDR1 as SGHRS and CDR2 as YFSETQ. This CDR3 has 13 residues. Everyone who took part was roughly 18 to 89 years old, and they came from about 25 US areas. Allocation to cohorts depended on clinical history reported by the participants. Assay used: immunoSEQ multiplex PCR; TCRdb lists only in-frame clones, some missing. The profile shows 350,000 to 400,000 clones, 90% to 95% of them singletons. V and J are TRBV5-1 and TRBJ2-2, with no clear D. The specimen was PBMCs or T cells enriched from blood (not recorded which). The sequence was obtained from a woman in her thirties or forties who had been exposed to COVID-19. DNA of the CDR3: TGCGCCAGCAGCTTGCTCTGGAGCGGGGAGCTGTTTTTT. Its protein is CASSLLWSGELFF. The complete variable domain, with remaining parts taken from reference TRBV5-1 and TRBJ2-2, reads KAGVTQTPRYLIKTRGQQVTLSCSPISGHRSVSWYQQTPGQGLQFLFEYFSETQRNKGNFPGRFSGRQFSNSRSEMNVSTLELGDSALYLCASSLLWSGELFFGEGSRLTVL.